This passage covers 4 T cell receptor beta chains from one sample sequenced in a study of molecular identifiers for immune sequencing clone quantification (dated by TCRdb to 2016 to 2018). The library was generated by PCR. Sequencing relied on a NextSeq 500. TCRdb trimmed the raw reads at Q25, called clones with MiXCR and kept productive beta chains. For every CDR3 protein sequence, its rows merge into one entry that carries the most common genes and DNA. The sample includes over 85,000 distinct CDR3 sequences, with about 35% observed a single time. The ten top clones hold over 8% of the sample. The sample comprised naive CD8+ T cells from blood, with Jurkat cell RNA spiked in. The label giving this sample's cell subset or site can be read as: FACS-sorted CD8+CD4-CCR7+CD45RA+ naive T cells. The receptors derive from a human donor in good health. Some libraries in this study had Jurkat cell RNA spiked in.

With regard to this clonotype: A junction boundary mismatches the germline segment, possibly from a read error. The chain carries TRBV6-5 and TRBJ2-2, with a possible D match to TRBD2 (5 bases). CDR3 size: 15 residues. From germline, CDR1 is MNHEY and CDR2 SVGAGI. The CDR3 sequence is CASSYSPTGHGELIF. DNA for the CDR3: TGTGCCAGCAGTTACTCCCCGACCGGCCACGGGGAGCTGATTTTT.

As regards this clonotype: This is likely a read error, given that the CDR3 carries no conserved phenylalanine or tryptophan at its end. The V and J genes are TRBV6-2 or TRBV6-3 and TRBJ2-5, with D perhaps assigned TRBD1 or TRBD2 (5 bases each). V lost 7 bases to trimming and J lost 3 bases, with 9 bases between them. Per germline, CDR1 MNHEY and CDR2 SVGEGT. This CDR3 region has 12 residues. CDR3: CASNRGEETQYI. The CDR3, as DNA: TGTGCCAGCAATAGAGGGGAAGAGACCCAGTACATC.

In its sample, this clonotype was seen a few times. The chain recombines TRBV28 with TRBJ2-5; D remains unclear. The CDR3 is 15 amino acids. Germline CDR1 is MDHEN and CDR2 is SYDVKM. Trimming left V 7 bases short and J 3 bases short, with 18 bases between. The DNA for the CDR3 is TGTGCCAGCACCTATTTACGGAGTAAAAAAGAGACCCAGTACTTC. Translating gives CASTYLRSKKETQYF.

This clonotype was seen a few times. V is TRBV6-5 and J is TRBJ1-6; a possible D gene is TRBD1 (6 bases). The V gene's germline CDR1 is MNHEY and CDR2 SVGAGI. CDR3 length: 16 residues. V was shortened by 5 bases and J by 5 bases, with 16 bases between the two germline ends. The CDR3: CASSEPGTRNNSPLHF. DNA for the CDR3: TGTGCCAGCAGTGAACCCGGGACAAGGAATAATTCACCCCTCCACTTT.